One sample yielded the 17 T cell receptor beta chains listed below, sequenced in a study of T cells in Graves' hyperthyroidism and ophthalmopathy. Amplification yielded TCR beta CDR3 regions, with RNA transcripts as the source. HTBI primers drove first-round RT-PCR of the TCR CDR3. MiXCR was run by TCRdb on the multiplex PCR reads, yielding one entry per CDR3 protein. Seen here are 500,000 to 750,000 distinct CDR3 sequences, approximately 14% observed once, and the top ten hold around 7.5%. Sequences were obtained from blood. The receptor set was obtained from a woman aged 25 to 45 with Graves' hyperthyroidism.

The chain carries TRBV6-2 or TRBV6-3 and TRBJ2-2; a weak D match, TRBD2 (6 bases). There are 17 residues in the CDR3. V was pared by 2 bases and J by 0 bases, with 13 bases between. Germline CDR1 reads MNHEY; CDR2 reads SVGEGT. In nucleotides, the CDR3 is TGTGCCAGCAGTTACATCCCGGGACTCTCGAACACCGGGGAGCTGTTTTTT. Encoded protein: CASSYIPGLSNTGELFF.

This clonotype was picked up a small number of times. The rearrangement links TRBV3-1 to TRBJ2-7; 13 bases align to TRBD2. This CDR3 spans 15 amino acids. J gave up 5 bases and V 4 bases, and 5 bases lay outside the gene matches. Germline V gene sequence: CDR1 LGHDT, CDR2 YNNKEL (reference sequence). CDR3 DNA sequence: TGTGCCAGCAGCCGGAGACTAGCGGGAGGCCACGAGCAGTACTTC. Amino acid sequence: CASSRRLAGGHEQYF.

The chain employs TRBV3-1 and TRBJ1-2; possibly TRBD1 for D (5 bases). CDR3 size: 14 residues. V was pared by 4 bases and J by 2 bases, with 11 bases between. Germline V gene data show CDR1 as LGHDT and CDR2 as YNNKEL (reference sequence). DNA for the CDR3: TGTGCCAGCAGCCCGATCGACAGAAACTATGGCTACACCTTC. Residues: CASSPIDRNYGYTF.

At least ten counts were recorded for this clonotype. J is TRBJ2-1 and V is TRBV24-1; either TRBD1 or TRBD2 may fit D (5 bases each). The germline V gene has CDR1 KGHDR and CDR2 SFDVKD. V lost 4 bases to trimming and J lost 10 bases, with 16 bases between them. This CDR3 is 14 amino acids long. CDR3 residues: CATSDGTELREQFF. The CDR3 nucleotides read TGTGCCACCAGTGACGGGACCGAGCTTCGGGAGCAGTTCTTC.

The chain employs TRBV12-5 and TRBJ1-3; TRBD1 matches 7 bases. Trimming cost V 2 bases and J 2 bases; bases outside gene matches: 15. The CDR3 covers 19 residues. CDR1 is LGHNT and CDR2 is FRNRAP in the germline V gene. CDR3 sequence reads: CASGLRALRDRDTGNTIYF. In nucleotides, the CDR3 is TGTGCTAGTGGTTTGAGAGCCCTAAGAGACAGGGATACTGGAAACACCATATATTTT.

In its sample, this clonotype was seen many times. V is TRBV20-1 and J is TRBJ2-5; 9 nucleotides agree with TRBD2. The CDR3 is 14 amino acids. V shed 6 bases, J shed 7 bases, and the junction held 12 bases outside the gene matches. From germline, CDR1 is DFQATT and CDR2 SNEGSKA (reference sequence). In DNA, the CDR3 is TGCAGTGCCAGGACTAGCGAGACCAAGGGGACCCAGTACTTC. It yields the protein CSARTSETKGTQYF.

The table lists this clonotype with a few counts. V gene TRBV6-1 combines with J gene TRBJ1-5, with D maybe TRBD1 (6 bases). V shed 5 bases and J shed 5 bases, with 16 bases lying between them. This CDR3 spans 15 amino acids. The germline CDR1 and CDR2 sequences are MNHNS and SASEGT. CDR3 sequence: CASSSTTGPDQPQHF. CDR3 in DNA: TGTGCCAGCAGTTCCACCACAGGGCCCGATCAGCCCCAGCATTTT.

The gene calls are TRBV5-6 and TRBJ1-1; unclear D gene. Germline CDR1 and CDR2: SGHDT and YYEEEE. Trimming left V 3 bases short and J 4 bases short, with 13 bases between. This CDR3 is 14 amino acids long. CDR3 in amino acids: CASSYLPGATEAFF. The CDR3 DNA follows: TGTGCCAGCAGCTACCTCCCGGGCGCCACTGAAGCTTTCTTT.

The chain links TRBV7-2 to TRBJ2-1, with 14 bases aligning to TRBD2. This CDR3 spans 17 amino acids. The germline gives CDR1 SGHTA, CDR2 FQGNSA. Trimming took 4 bases from V and 8 from J; bases not matched to a gene: 10. CDR3 bases: TGTGCCAGCAGCTCCCGATTGACTAGCGGGAGGGTCGATGAGCAGTTCTTC. This codes for CASSSRLTSGRVDEQFF.

This chain connects TRBV4-1 to TRBJ2-7, with 7 bases identical to TRBD2. Germline CDR1 MGHRA, CDR2 YSYEKL. The CDR3 has 15 amino acids. V dropped 7 bases and J dropped 1; count of bases not matched to a gene: 10. As DNA, the CDR3 is TGCGCCAGCACCCCCACTGGGGGGGGGTCCTACGAGCAGTACTTC. Its protein product is CASTPTGGGSYEQYF.

This clonotype was counted many times. The chain uses TRBV6-1 and TRBJ1-1, with D tentatively TRBD1 (6 bases). The CDR3 runs to 13 residues. V lost 6 bases and J lost 5, with 13 bases in between. Germline CDR1 and CDR2: MNHNS and SASEGT. The CDR3 loop reads CASRGDIRTEAFF. The DNA for the CDR3 is TGTGCCAGCAGGGGGGACATTAGGACTGAAGCTTTCTTT.

This clonotype was observed at least ten times. J is TRBJ2-1 and V is TRBV11-3, with D hard to call. V was shortened by 5 bases and J by 1 base, with 9 bases between the two germline ends. The CDR3 has 14 amino acids. Germline V lookup: CDR1 SGHNT, CDR2 YENEEA. This CDR3 reads CASSRWGSYNEQFF. In DNA form, the CDR3 reads TGTGCCAGCAGCCGTTGGGGTTCCTACAATGAGCAGTTCTTC.

The CDR3 region has the DNA TGTGCCAGCACCCCCTTTGGGGAGGGGGTGCACCGCAGCTCCTACGAGCAGTACTTC. Protein sequence: CASTPFGEGVHRSSYEQYF. The J gene is TRBJ2-7, the V gene TRBV12-3 or TRBV12-4; D is perhaps TRBD2 (7 bases). This CDR3 is built from 19 residues. Trimming pared 7 bases from V and 0 bases from J, leaving 28 bases between.

The chain combines TRBV10-3 with TRBJ2-7, with D perhaps matching TRBD1 (6 bases). CDR3 length: 17 amino acids. V was pared by 3 bases and J by 2 bases, with 20 bases between. The V gene's germline CDR1 is ENHRY and CDR2 SYGVKD. CDR3 in DNA: TGTGCCATCAGTGAATACAGGGACCCAACTCCTGCCTACGAGCAGTACTTC. This gives the protein CAISEYRDPTPAYEQYF.

This clonotype was detected only a few times. The V call is TRBV27, the J call TRBJ2-4; TRBD1 might be the D (7 bases). V was shortened by 2 bases and J by 4 bases, with 9 bases between the two germline ends. The CDR3 is made up of 14 amino acids. The V gene's germline CDR1 is MNHEY and CDR2 SMNVEV (reference sequence). DNA for the CDR3: TGTGCCAGCAGTTTAGCGGGACAGAAAAACATTCAGTACTTC. It translates to CASSLAGQKNIQYF.

The sample holds a few counts of this clonotype. V usage is TRBV5-1 and J usage is TRBJ2-7; D is undetermined. The CDR3 loop spans 12 amino acids. Germline lookup yields CDR1 SGHRS and CDR2 YFSETQ. The V end lost 6 bases, the J end lost 4 bases, and 11 bases lay between the germline ends. The CDR3 DNA reads as TGCGCCAGCAACTCCCCTGGGTACGAGCAGTACTTC. This translates into CASNSPGYEQYF.

Ten or more counts support this clonotype. J is TRBJ2-3 and V is TRBV10-3, with D perhaps TRBD1 (6 bases). Trimming pared 8 bases from V and 0 bases from J, leaving 15 bases between. The CDR3 is made up of 15 amino acids. The V gene's germline CDR1 is ENHRY and CDR2 SYGVKD. The CDR3 nucleotides are TGTGCCATCGGGAATTTCGGGACAAGCACAGATACGCAGTATTTT. This codes for CAIGNFGTSTDTQYF.